The T cell receptor beta chain described here comes from a study of cytomegalovirus exposure and HLA in healthy donors. Points on this clone: Antigen unknown.

Primers included in the PCR were 60 Vbeta and 13 Jbeta primers. The table came from immunoSEQ multiplex PCR; TCRdb's copy has only in-frame clones and leaves some out. The sample lists around 110,000 clones, roughly 73% seen once, with approximately 0.9% in the top ten. Broader study findings: Looking again later, the authors saw that most CMV-associated TCR beta chains seemed HLA-restricted.

The CDR3 covers 14 residues. CDR1 is SGHRS, CDR2 YFSETQ, per germline. The V and J ends lost 1 base and 8 bases, in that order; junction bases with no gene match: 8. The receptor was derived from a woman aged 30 to 39 in good health and CMV-seronegative. The chain uses TRBV5-1 and TRBJ1-2; 7 bases match TRBD1. Source material: PBMCs. For the CDR3, the DNA is TGCGCCAGCAGCTTGACGGGTGACAGGGAAGGCTACACCTTC. Residues: CASSLTGDREGYTF.